The clone carrying this T cell receptor (beta chain) was observed a few times. No antigen is known for it. The source of the sample is a study of brain T cells in children with intractable seizures. Study-wide findings and caveats: Absence of clones before surgery may stem from lower sequencing depth.

The method was immunoSEQ multiplex PCR; TCRdb's version includes in-frame clones alone and lacks a portion of them. The sample contains 70,000 to 90,000 clones, 90% to 95% of which appear only once. The input for sequencing was peripheral blood, taken at surgery. This receptor was obtained from a boy younger than two with tuberous sclerosis and intractable seizures.

The CDR3 DNA reads TGTGCCAGCAGCTGGGGGACAGGGGACGGAAACACCATATATTTT. It is translated as CASSWGTGDGNTIYF. The J gene is TRBJ1-3, the V gene TRBV7-9; 10 bases align to TRBD1. Germline V lookup: CDR1 SEHNR, CDR2 FQNEAQ (reference sequence). V lost 4 bases and J lost 4; bases outside the gene matches: 4. The CDR3 is 15 amino acids. The full variable domain, in which reference TRBV7-9 and TRBJ1-3 provide the parts outside the CDR3, is DTGVSQNPRHKITKRGQNVTFRCDPISEHNRLYWYRQTLGQGPEFLTYFQNEAQLEKSRLLSDRFSAERPKGSFSTLEIQRTEQGDSAMYLCASSWGTGDGNTIYFGEGSWLTVV.